The entry below describes one T cell receptor (beta chain). This CDR3 is 19 amino acids long. V was shortened by 3 bases and J by 6 bases, with 26 bases between the two germline ends. Germline CDR1 reads SEHNR; CDR2 reads FQNEAQ (reference sequence). This specimen belongs to a study of shared T cell receptors in the human thymus. TCRdb's table, derived via immunoSEQ multiplex PCR, lists solely in-frame clones and lacks some. Counted here are 450,000 to 650,000 clones, 75% to 85% occurring once; the ten biggest clones make up more than 0.01%. The same sample was also studied in work on human thymus T cells. That paper adds: Resected material from corrective heart surgery provided the thymus tissue analysed. V and J gene usage appeared biased in thymic and blood repertoires. There were highly overlapping thymic repertoires among unrelated individuals, as related research reported.

The V gene is TRBV7-9, the J gene TRBJ2-2; D perhaps matches TRBD2 (5 bases). This clonotype was sampled from a boy less than two years old with a congenital heart defect. Sequencing was carried out using thymocytes. CDR3: CASSFHSRVPRGTAGELFF. CDR3 DNA sequence: TGTGCCAGCAGCTTCCATAGTCGGGTACCCCGGGGTACGGCCGGGGAGCTGTTTTTT.